This T cell receptor (beta chain) was retrieved from a study of blood T cell repertoires in COVID-19. Sequenced by immunoSEQ multiplex PCR; TCRdb stores in-frame clones only, minus some. The sample has about 220,000 clones, 83% seen once. V lost 2 bases to trimming and J lost 8 bases, with 7 bases between them. CDR3 length: 11 amino acids. The V gene's germline CDR1 is DFQATT and CDR2 SNEGSKA (reference sequence). The chain combines TRBV20-1 with TRBJ2-1, with unresolved D. The sequenced sample was PBMCs or T cells enriched from blood (not recorded which). This receptor was obtained from a woman in her forties or fifties who had been exposed to COVID-19. Written as DNA, the CDR3 is TGCAGTGCTAGACGAGTGGATGAGCAGTTCTTC. This gives the protein CSARRVDEQFF.